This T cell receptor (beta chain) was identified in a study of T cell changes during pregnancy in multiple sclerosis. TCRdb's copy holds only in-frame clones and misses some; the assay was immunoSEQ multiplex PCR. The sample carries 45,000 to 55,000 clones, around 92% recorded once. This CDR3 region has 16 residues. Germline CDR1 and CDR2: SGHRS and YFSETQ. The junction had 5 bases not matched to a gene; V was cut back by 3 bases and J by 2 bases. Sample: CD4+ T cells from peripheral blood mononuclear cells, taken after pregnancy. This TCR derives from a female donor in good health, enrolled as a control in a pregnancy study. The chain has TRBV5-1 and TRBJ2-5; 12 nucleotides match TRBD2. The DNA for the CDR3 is TGCGCCAGCAGCTATCGTCTAGCGGGGGGGCAAGAGACCCAGTACTTC. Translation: CASSYRLAGGQETQYF.